Below, 10 T cell receptor beta chains from the same sample are listed, as sequenced in a study of T cells in Graves' hyperthyroidism and ophthalmopathy (dated by TCRdb to the late 2010s). Receptor libraries were prepared by multiplex PCR. The reads were generated on an Illumina HiSeq 2000. The TCR beta CDR3 regions were amplified from the RNA transcripts. The TCR CDR3 was subjected to a first round of RT-PCR using the HTBI primer set and the Qiagen OneStep RT-PCR kit. The public reads were reanalyzed by TCRdb: fastp trimming at Q25, MiXCR alignment, in-frame beta chains only. CDR3 protein sequences are deduplicated, and each keeps its most common genes and DNA. This sample is represented by some 320,000 distinct CDR3 sequences; approximately 15% of them were singletons. The ten biggest clones cover roughly 33% of the sample. The sample consisted of blood. These receptors were obtained from a woman between 35 and 50 years old with Graves' ophthalmopathy.

This clonotype was detected a few times. CDR3 bases: TGTGCCAGCAGCATAGGCGGGTCTGGAAACACCATATATTTT. This gives the protein CASSIGGSGNTIYF. The chain is built from TRBV7-6 and TRBJ1-3, with D unclear. V lost 5 bases and J lost 1, with 9 bases in between. The CDR3 is 14 amino acids. The V gene's germline CDR1 is SGHVS and CDR2 FNYEAQ.

This clonotype was seen at least ten times. J is TRBJ2-6 and V is TRBV5-1, with TRBD1 matching 7 bases. The V and J ends lost 4 bases and 4 bases, in that order; junction bases with no gene match: 8. Germline assignment: CDR1 SGHRS and CDR2 YFSETQ. This CDR3 is built from 16 residues. The CDR3 DNA sequence: TGCGCCAGCAGCACAAAACAGGGGTACGGGGCCAACGTCCTGACTTTC. Its translation: CASSTKQGYGANVLTF.

The chain employs TRBV5-1 and TRBJ2-5, with 8 bases that match TRBD1. J was trimmed by 4 bases and V by 0 bases; bases with no gene match: 8. Germline CDR1 SGHRS, CDR2 YFSETQ. There are 16 residues in the CDR3. The CDR3 is CASSLAPGTGRETQYF. In DNA, the CDR3 is TGCGCCAGCAGCTTGGCCCCAGGGACAGGAAGAGAGACCCAGTACTTC.

The chain combines TRBV28 with TRBJ2-3; TRBD2 aligns across 8 bases. Germline CDR1 and CDR2: MDHEN and SYDVKM. The CDR3 spans 17 residues. V shed 5 bases, J shed 0 bases, and the junction held 10 bases outside the gene matches. CDR3 protein: CASSLGATSVSTDTQYF. As DNA, the CDR3 is TGTGCCAGCAGTCTAGGGGCGACTAGCGTAAGCACAGATACGCAGTATTTT.

This clonotype showed up many times. This chain connects TRBV28 to TRBJ1-2; D is ambiguous. V lost 5 bases and J lost 5, with 6 bases in between. Germline loops: CDR1 MDHEN, CDR2 SYDVKM. The CDR3 is made up of 11 amino acids. The CDR3 DNA follows: TGTGCCAGCAGTGGGGAATATGGCTACACCTTC. Translation gives CASSGEYGYTF.

Remarks on this clonotype: A much more abundant neighbour one base away suggests this may be a read error. This rearrangement joins TRBV6-5 to TRBJ1-2, with D unclear. This CDR3 region has 15 residues. CDR1 is MNHEY and CDR2 is SVGAGI in the germline V gene. The DNA for the CDR3 is TGTGCCAGCAGTTACTCGAATCTAGGGAACTATAGCTACACCTTC. Its translation is CASSYSNLGNYSYTF.

This chain connects TRBV27 to TRBJ2-7, with 11 bases that match TRBD2. J was trimmed by 4 bases and V by 6 bases; bases with no gene match: 5. The CDR3 consists of 14 residues. Germline V CDR1 and CDR2: MNHEY, SMNVEV (reference sequence). The CDR3 is CASSTGTSGYEQYF. The DNA for the CDR3 is TGTGCCAGCAGCACCGGGACTAGCGGTTACGAGCAGTACTTC.

This rearrangement joins TRBV19 to TRBJ2-6; D gene ambiguous. V was pared by 5 bases and J by 0 bases, with 8 bases between. The CDR3 spans 15 residues. CDR1 and CDR2 from the germline V gene are LNHDA and SQIVND (reference sequence). The CDR3 DNA follows: TGTGCCAGTAGTTCTATTACCTCTGGGGCCAACGTCCTGACTTTC. It translates to CASSSITSGANVLTF.

The chain has TRBV19 and TRBJ2-7; 8 nucleotides align to TRBD2. Germline loops: CDR1 LNHDA, CDR2 SQIVND (reference sequence). The CDR3 sequence is 15 residues long. Trimming removed 8 bases from V and 0 bases from J; junction bases left unmatched: 9. In DNA form, the CDR3 reads TGTGCCAGTCAGCCGGGACTAGGGATCTCCTACGAGCAGTACTTC. Amino acid sequence: CASQPGLGISYEQYF.

This clonotype was picked up many times. This chain connects TRBV28 to TRBJ1-1; D unclear. Germline CDR1 MDHEN, CDR2 SYDVKM. Trimming shortened V by 8 bases and J by 7 bases, and 17 bases separated the two germline ends. The CDR3 extends over 13 amino acids. The CDR3 sequence: CASGVEVSGEAFF. CDR3 DNA sequence: TGTGCCAGCGGGGTTGAAGTGTCAGGTGAAGCTTTCTTT. Full variable domain (missing parts from reference TRBV28 and TRBJ1-1): DVKVTQSSRYLVKRTGEKVFLECVQDMDHENMFWYRQDPGLGLRLIYFSYDVKMKEKGDIPEGYSVSREKKERFSLILESASTNQTSMYLCASGVEVSGEAFFGQGTRLTVV.